This passage covers 2 T cell receptor beta chains from one sample sequenced in a study of shared clonotypes between healthy human individuals. This table comes from immunoSEQ multiplex PCR, and its TCRdb copy is limited to in-frame clones, with some not included. Among around 2.5 million clones listed, approximately 94% were seen once. Material for sequencing was naive CD4+ T cells from PBMCs. Sample subset: CD45RA+ positively selected. The receptors were sampled from a man younger than 30 in good health. Some clones in this sample may be carry-over from other donors' samples.

The genes are TRBV15 and TRBJ1-5; TRBD1 matches 11 bases. The CDR3 is 14 amino acids. CDR1 LNHNV and CDR2 YYDKDF come from the germline V gene (reference sequence). The V gene end was trimmed by 8 bases and the J gene end by 0 bases; junction bases not matched to a gene: 0. The CDR3 region is CATGQGASNQPQHF. The CDR3 DNA reads TGTGCCACCGGACAGGGGGCTAGCAATCAGCCCCAGCATTTT.

The gene calls are TRBV2 and TRBJ2-3, with D hard to call. The V and J ends lost 1 base and 0 bases respectively, with 8 bases between them. Germline V CDR1 and CDR2: SNHLY, FYNNEI. The CDR3 contains 15 residues. DNA for the CDR3: TGTGCCAGCAGTGAAGACTACCCTAGCACAGATACGCAGTATTTT. Translation gives CASSEDYPSTDTQYF. Full variable domain (missing parts from reference TRBV2 and TRBJ2-3): EPEVTQTPSHQVTQMGQEVILRCVPISNHLYFYWYRQILGQKVEFLVSFYNNEISEKSEIFDDQFSVERPDGSNFTLKIRSTKLEDSAMYFCASSEDYPSTDTQYFGPGTRLTVL.